This TCR beta chain was recorded in a study of T cells in localized non-small cell lung cancer. Study results and limitations: Heterogeneity within the tumor remains possible, as just one region underwent sequencing.

Of note for this clone: Antigen specificity is unknown.

The CDR3 sequence is 15 residues long. The trim removed 5 bases at V and 2 bases at J, leaving 8 bases unmatched. CDR1 and CDR2 (germline): MNHEY, SVGAGI. Sequenced by immunoSEQ multiplex PCR; TCRdb stores in-frame clones only, minus some. The data contain around 23,000 clones, 88% of them singletons. This sequence joins TRBV6-5 and TRBJ2-5; 7 bases are shared with TRBD1. This receptor was taken from a male donor older than 55 with stage II lung adenocarcinoma. The sequences come from peripheral blood mononuclear cells, collected before any cancer treatment. CDR3 nucleotides: TGTGCCAGCAGTCATGACAGGGTTGGACAAGAGACCCAGTACTTC. Translated, it gives CASSHDRVGQETQYF.